The next 7 T cell receptor beta chains were all read from a single sample in a study of T cells in Graves' hyperthyroidism and ophthalmopathy. TCR beta CDR3 region amplification was performed from RNA transcripts. TCR CDR3 underwent first-round RT-PCR with the HTBI primer set. TCRdb reprocessed the multiplex PCR reads via MiXCR and lists one record per CDR3 protein. The sample has some 400,000 distinct CDR3 sequences, 15% to 20% seen once. Sequencing used blood. All receptors come from a woman younger than 30 with Graves' hyperthyroidism.

This clonotype was recorded at least ten times. V usage is TRBV27 and J usage is TRBJ1-6; D ambiguous. The CDR3 is 17 residues long. V was pared by 0 bases and J by 6 bases, with 15 bases between. Germline CDR1 is MNHEY and CDR2 is SMNVEV (reference sequence). CDR3 region: CASSLSRMRRINSPLHF. CDR3 sequence (DNA): TGTGCCAGCAGTTTATCGAGGATGCGGCGTATTAATTCACCCCTCCACTTT.

The chain joins TRBV6-2 or TRBV6-3 to TRBJ1-5; D is unresolved. This CDR3 is 13 amino acids long. Germline-derived CDR1 and CDR2 are MNHEY and SVGEGT. The V and J ends lost 7 bases and 6 bases respectively, with 13 bases between them. The CDR3 here is CASTFGLGQPQHF. CDR3 in DNA: TGTGCCAGCACCTTCGGGTTAGGTCAGCCCCAGCATTTT.

The J gene is TRBJ2-2, the V gene TRBV29-1, with 8 bases fitting TRBD2. The CDR3 has 13 residues. The germline V gene has CDR1 SQVTM and CDR2 ANQGSEA. CDR3 in amino acids: CSLAGSDTGELFF. In nucleotides, the CDR3 is TGCAGTTTAGCGGGGAGCGACACCGGGGAGCTGTTTTTT.

Ten or more counts support this clonotype. The V gene is TRBV29-1, the J gene TRBJ1-2; D might be TRBD1 (5 bases). Germline values: CDR1 SQVTM, CDR2 ANQGSEA. Deletions cut 6 bases from V and 1 base from J, with 24 bases between. There are 17 residues in the CDR3. The CDR3 DNA sequence: TGCAGCGTACCCTCGGTAGGGGTTCAACGACTTAACTATGGCTACACCTTC. Residues: CSVPSVGVQRLNYGYTF.

This clonotype occurred many times. The gene calls are TRBV5-6 and TRBJ1-2; possible D gene TRBD1, 5 bases. V lost 4 bases to trimming and J lost 9 bases, with 22 bases between them. The V gene's germline CDR1 is SGHDT and CDR2 YYEEEE. CDR3 length: 15 amino acids. CDR3 protein: CASSALRRGTRSYTF. The CDR3 DNA is TGTGCCAGCAGCGCGCTACGACGGGGGACCAGGAGCTACACCTTC.

This clonotype was seen many times. The chain uses TRBV10-3 and TRBJ1-2; TRBD1 matches 7 bases. With V trimmed by 8 bases and J by 8 bases, 8 bases remained unmatched. The CDR3 extends over 12 amino acids. Germline CDR1 ENHRY, CDR2 SYGVKD. In DNA form, the CDR3 reads TGTGCCATCGAGTTACCAGGGGGAGGCTACACCTTC. The encoded protein is CAIELPGGGYTF.

This clonotype was observed a single time. This sequence may be a read error, since a much larger clone differs from it by one base. V and J are TRBV4-1 and TRBJ2-6, with 7 bases lining up with TRBD1. This CDR3 has 16 residues. Per the germline V gene, CDR1 is MGHRA and CDR2 is YSYEKL. CDR3 protein: CASSRLQGNGANILTF. In DNA form, the CDR3 reads TGCGCCAGCAGCCGCCTACAGGGGAACGGGGCCAACATCCTGACTTTC.